This T cell receptor (beta chain) is drawn from a study of T cell responses to AZD1222 COVID-19 vaccine. CDR3 length: 13 residues. The germline V gene has CDR1 SGHRS and CDR2 YFSETQ. V was cut by 4 bases and J by 5 bases, with 9 bases left in between. Points on this clone: Its antigen is undetermined.

Sequenced by immunoSEQ multiplex PCR; TCRdb stores in-frame clones only, minus some. This sample has about 49,000 clones, with roughly 84% found just once. Overall study findings and caveats: The number of AZD1222 recipients seropositive at baseline was only 5 to 7. The breadth and depth of Spike-specific TCRs increased once two AZD1222 doses had been given. A reported finding is that nearly half of spike-specific TCRs target unmutated variant regions. CD4 TCRs covered the whole spike, strongest at regions 160-218 and 743-854.

The clonotype comes from an adult in good health. The sequencing here drew on peripheral blood, taken on day 0 of MenACWY control vaccination. The chain recombines TRBV5-1 with TRBJ2-2; possibly TRBD1 for D (5 bases). CDR3 DNA: TGCGCCAGCAGCCAGACAGTTACCGGGGAGCTGTTTTTT. This encodes CASSQTVTGELFF.